Shown below are 18 T cell receptor beta chains from a single sample sequenced in a study of blood T cell repertoires in COVID-19. Profiling relied on immunoSEQ multiplex PCR, and the TCRdb table lists in-frame clones only, not all of them. The sample contains under 250,000 clones, roughly 80% of which appear only once. The sequencing sample was made of peripheral blood. Receptors were obtained from a woman over 75 with acute or convalescent COVID-19.

The sample holds a few counts of this clone. The rearrangement links TRBV5-1 to TRBJ1-6, with D unresolved. Germline-derived CDR1 and CDR2 are SGHRS and YFSETQ. Trimming took 1 base from V and 7 from J, leaving 9 bases between them. The CDR3 extends over 14 amino acids. CDR3 DNA sequence: TGCGCCAGCAGCTTGTTAGCGGAAAATTCACCCCTCCACTTT. Protein: CASSLLAENSPLHF. The complete variable domain, with remaining parts taken from reference TRBV5-1 and TRBJ1-6, reads KAGVTQTPRYLIKTRGQQVTLSCSPISGHRSVSWYQQTPGQGLQFLFEYFSETQRNKGNFPGRFSGRQFSNSRSEMNVSTLELGDSALYLCASSLLAENSPLHFGNGTRLTVT.

This clone has a handful of counts. The V gene is TRBV15, the J gene TRBJ2-1; 7 bases are shared with TRBD1. Germline V gives CDR1 LNHNV, CDR2 YYDKDF (reference sequence). This CDR3 comprises 14 residues. Germline trimming cut 5 bases from V and 3 bases from J; bases unmatched to any gene: 4. The CDR3 sequence: CATSSRQGYNEQFF. The CDR3 bases are TGTGCCACCAGCTCCCGACAGGGCTACAATGAGCAGTTCTTC. Combining the CDR3 with reference TRBV15 and TRBJ2-1 gives the whole variable domain DAMVIQNPRYQVTQFGKPVTLSCSQTLNHNVMYWYQQKSSQAPKLLFHYYDKDFNNEADTPDNFQSRRPNTSFCFLDIRSPGLGDTAMYLCATSSRQGYNEQFFGPGTRLTVL.

This clone occurred many times. This chain links TRBV25-1 with TRBJ1-6, with 7 bases identical to TRBD1. CDR1 and CDR2 from the germline V gene are MGHDK and SYGVNS. The CDR3 sequence is 13 residues long. The V segment lost 10 bases and the J segment 10 bases; nucleotides outside the gene matches: 10. The CDR3 DNA reads TGTGCCACCGAAAAGGGGGCTGGATCACCCCTCCACTTT. Its protein is CATEKGAGSPLHF.

This clone was found once. V usage is TRBV2 and J usage is TRBJ2-2, with D unresolved. With 7 bases removed from V and 4 bases from J, the gap between germline ends came to 16 bases. Germline lookup yields CDR1 SNHLY and CDR2 FYNNEI. The CDR3 totals 15 residues. The CDR3 reads CASTLDKLGTGELFF. The CDR3 nucleotides read TGTGCCAGCACCTTAGACAAACTGGGCACCGGGGAGCTGTTTTTT.

V is TRBV28 and J is TRBJ2-7; 10 bases are shared with TRBD2. The CDR3 is 15 amino acids. The germline gives CDR1 MDHEN, CDR2 SYDVKM. With V trimmed by 5 bases and J by 1 base, 5 bases remained unmatched. The CDR3 loop is CASSTRTSGSYEQYF. CDR3 nucleotide sequence: TGTGCCAGCAGTACCCGGACTAGCGGATCCTACGAGCAGTACTTC. Using reference TRBV28 and TRBJ2-7 for the parts outside the CDR3, the full variable domain is DVKVTQSSRYLVKRTGEKVFLECVQDMDHENMFWYRQDPGLGLRLIYFSYDVKMKEKGDIPEGYSVSREKKERFSLILESASTNQTSMYLCASSTRTSGSYEQYFGPGTRLTVT.

V gene TRBV29-1 combines with J gene TRBJ1-1, with D tentatively TRBD1 (6 bases). The germline gives CDR1 SQVTM, CDR2 ANQGSEA. This CDR3 region has 12 residues. Trimming took off 8 bases at V and 4 bases at J, with 14 bases between the two ends. The DNA for the CDR3 is TGCAGCACACAACAGGGACCCACTGAAGCTTTCTTT. As protein: CSTQQGPTEAFF.

The chain combines TRBV29-1 with TRBJ1-1, with 9 bases fitting TRBD1. Germline CDR1 is SQVTM and CDR2 is ANQGSEA. After removal of 5 bases from V and 2 bases from J, the junction contained 3 bases not matched to a gene. This CDR3 spans 13 amino acids. The CDR3 protein is CSVSTGGNTEAFF. CDR3 coding DNA: TGCAGCGTTAGCACAGGGGGCAACACTGAAGCTTTCTTT. The entire variable domain, with the rest obtained from reference TRBV29-1 and TRBJ1-1, is as follows: SAVISQKPSRDICQRGTSLTIQCQVDSQVTMMFWYRQQPGQSLTLIATANQGSEATYESGFVIDKFPISRPNLTFSTLTVSNMSPEDSSIYLCSVSTGGNTEAFFGQGTRLTVV.

The gene calls are TRBV10-3 and TRBJ2-3; 11 bases are shared with TRBD2. The CDR3 runs 14 residues. Germline V gene lookup returns CDR1 ENHRY and CDR2 SYGVKD. Germline trimming cut 8 bases from V and 4 bases from J; bases unmatched to any gene: 5. The CDR3 DNA is TGTGCCATCGCTAGCGGGGGGTGGGCAGATACGCAGTATTTT. Residues: CAIASGGWADTQYF.

This chain links TRBV6-5 with TRBJ1-4; D possibly corresponds to TRBD1 (5 bases). V dropped 0 bases and J dropped 8 bases, with 16 bases sitting between them. Germline V gene lookup returns CDR1 MNHEY and CDR2 SVGAGI. The CDR3 has 16 residues. The CDR3 nucleotides read TGTGCCAGCAGTTACTCCTACGGGGGGAGGTCGGAAAAACTGTTTTTT. Its protein is CASSYSYGGRSEKLFF.

The gene calls are TRBV10-2 and TRBJ1-1, with D perhaps TRBD1 (6 bases). The germline CDR1 and CDR2 sequences are WSHSY and SAAADI. V was clipped by 6 bases and J by 0 bases, with 8 bases between them. The CDR3 is 13 residues long. CDR3 residues: CASRGTLNTEAFF. In DNA, the CDR3 is TGCGCCAGCAGAGGGACATTGAACACTGAAGCTTTCTTT.

This clone was seen more than once but under ten times. V is TRBV4-2 and J is TRBJ2-1; TRBD2 aligns across 12 bases. V gave up 0 bases and J gave up 1 base; unmatched junction bases: 16. The CDR3 is 22 amino acids. Germline lookup yields CDR1 LGHNA and CDR2 YNFKEQ. CDR3 nucleotide sequence: TGTGCCAGCAGCCAAGATTCTGGACTAGCGGGGAAATTGCATGGGTCCTACAATGAGCAGTTCTTC. This translates into CASSQDSGLAGKLHGSYNEQFF.

The gene calls are TRBV27 and TRBJ2-5; 7 nucleotides match TRBD1. The CDR3 has 18 residues. Trimming cost V 6 bases and J 4 bases; bases outside gene matches: 20. Germline CDR1 reads MNHEY; CDR2 reads SMNVEV (reference sequence). CDR3 amino acids: CASSRAPLTQGSVETQYF. DNA for the CDR3: TGTGCCAGCAGCAGGGCCCCGTTGACACAGGGGTCTGTAGAGACCCAGTACTTC.

V and J are TRBV5-5 and TRBJ1-1, with 8 bases lining up with TRBD1. Germline loops: CDR1 SGHKS, CDR2 YYEKEE (reference sequence). V shed 0 bases, J shed 4 bases, and the junction held 2 bases outside the gene matches. The CDR3 runs 14 residues. The CDR3 region has the DNA TGTGCCAGCAGCTTGGGGACAGGGAGCACTGAAGCTTTCTTT. Encoded protein: CASSLGTGSTEAFF.

The genes are TRBV6-2 or TRBV6-3 and TRBJ2-1, with D possibly matching TRBD2 (5 bases). Germline CDR1 MNHEY, CDR2 SVGEGT. V lost 6 bases to trimming and J lost 5 bases, with 11 bases between them. The CDR3 is 13 residues long. Written as DNA, the CDR3 is TGTGCCAGCAGCTTCGACTACAACAATGAGCAGTTCTTC. This translates into CASSFDYNNEQFF.

The chain links TRBV29-1 to TRBJ2-3; 7 bases map to TRBD2. With 4 bases clipped from V and 2 bases from J, the junction kept 6 bases outside the gene matches. There are 14 residues in the CDR3. Germline loops: CDR1 SQVTM, CDR2 ANQGSEA. The CDR3 region has the DNA TGCAGCGTTGTGGCTAGCGGATTCACAGATACGCAGTATTTT. Its protein is CSVVASGFTDTQYF.

The rearrangement links TRBV7-9 to TRBJ2-7; TRBD2 might be the D (5 bases). CDR3 length equals 14 residues. Germline values: CDR1 SEHNR, CDR2 FQNEAQ (reference sequence). The V end lost 5 bases, the J end lost 2 bases, and 13 bases lay between the germline ends. The CDR3 sequence: CASSPGEGTYEQYF. CDR3 bases: TGTGCCAGCAGCCCAGGCGAGGGAACCTACGAGCAGTACTTC.

This clone was seen a single time. This rearrangement joins TRBV19 to TRBJ2-3; 10 positions agree with TRBD2. The CDR3 spans 17 residues. The germline V gene has CDR1 LNHDA and CDR2 SQIVND (reference sequence). Trimming took 3 bases from V and 2 from J; bases not matched to a gene: 8. CDR3 sequence: CASSIASGGGFTDTQYF. In nucleotides, the CDR3 is TGTGCCAGTAGTATCGCCAGCGGGGGGGGGTTCACAGATACGCAGTATTTT.

The chain links TRBV20-1 to TRBJ1-1; a weak D match, TRBD1 (6 bases). The CDR3 consists of 10 residues. V gave up 6 bases and J gave up 8 bases, with 10 bases separating them. Germline lookup yields CDR1 DFQATT and CDR2 SNEGSKA (reference sequence). Written as DNA, the CDR3 is TGCAGTGCCCGGACAGAAGAAGCTTTCTTT. Translated: CSARTEEAFF.